This T cell receptor (beta chain) was recovered during a study of cytomegalovirus exposure and HLA in healthy donors. The CDR3 spans 14 residues. From germline, CDR1 is SGHNT and CDR2 YYREEE (reference sequence). V was pared by 4 bases and J by 4 bases, with 11 bases between. The PCR used 60 Vbeta and 13 Jbeta primers. Authors' analysis steps: An analysis performed later counted about 80 million unique TCR beta chains (around 9.9 million of them shared). Profiled with immunoSEQ multiplex PCR; TCRdb holds only in-frame clones, not every one. Clone size and the V and J calls come from that table; the DNA yielded D and trimming. The sample yields 95,000 to 100,000 clones, about 80% seen once. The table lists this clone with a few counts.

Sequenced input: PBMCs. The receptor was derived from a man in his forties in good health and CMV-seronegative. The chain combines TRBV5-4 with TRBJ1-4; D might be TRBD1 (6 bases). The CDR3 sequence is CASSTGTSNEKLFF. CDR3 bases: TGTGCCAGCAGCACCGGGACAAGTAATGAAAAACTGTTTTTT.